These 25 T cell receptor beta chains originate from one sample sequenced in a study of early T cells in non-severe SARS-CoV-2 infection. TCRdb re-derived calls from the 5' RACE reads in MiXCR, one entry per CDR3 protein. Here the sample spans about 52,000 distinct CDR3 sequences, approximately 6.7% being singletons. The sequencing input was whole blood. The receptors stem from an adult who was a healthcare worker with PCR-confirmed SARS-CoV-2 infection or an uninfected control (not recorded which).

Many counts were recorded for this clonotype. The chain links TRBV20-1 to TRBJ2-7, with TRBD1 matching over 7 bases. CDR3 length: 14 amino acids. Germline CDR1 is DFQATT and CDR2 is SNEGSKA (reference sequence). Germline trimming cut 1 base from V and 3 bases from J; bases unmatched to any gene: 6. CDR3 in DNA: TGCAGTGCTAGAGGCCCGACAGGGTTCTACGAGCAGTACTTC. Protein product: CSARGPTGFYEQYF.

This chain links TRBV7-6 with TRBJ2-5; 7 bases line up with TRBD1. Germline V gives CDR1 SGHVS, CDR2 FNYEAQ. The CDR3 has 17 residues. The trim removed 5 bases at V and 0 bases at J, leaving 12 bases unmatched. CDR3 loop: CASSRVRGQTYQETQYF. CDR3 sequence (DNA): TGTGCCAGCAGCAGAGTCAGGGGACAGACGTACCAAGAGACCCAGTACTTC.

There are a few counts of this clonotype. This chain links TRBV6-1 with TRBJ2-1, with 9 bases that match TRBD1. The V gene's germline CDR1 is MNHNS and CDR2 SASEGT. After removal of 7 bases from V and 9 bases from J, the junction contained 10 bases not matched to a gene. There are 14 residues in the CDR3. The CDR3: CASNTGGTAGEQFF. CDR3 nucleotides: TGTGCCAGCAATACAGGGGGCACGGCCGGTGAGCAGTTCTTC.

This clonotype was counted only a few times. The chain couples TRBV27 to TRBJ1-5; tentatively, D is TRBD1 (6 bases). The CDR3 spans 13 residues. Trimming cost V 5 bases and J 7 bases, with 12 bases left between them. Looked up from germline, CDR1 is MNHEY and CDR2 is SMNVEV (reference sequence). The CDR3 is CASSNRVGQPQHF. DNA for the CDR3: TGTGCCAGCAGTAACAGGGTCGGACAGCCCCAGCATTTT.

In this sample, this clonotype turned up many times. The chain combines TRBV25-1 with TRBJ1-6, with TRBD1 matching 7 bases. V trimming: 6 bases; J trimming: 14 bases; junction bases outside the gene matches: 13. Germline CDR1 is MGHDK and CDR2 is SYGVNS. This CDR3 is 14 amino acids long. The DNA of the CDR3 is TGTGCCAGCAGCCCAGGGGGGGCTGGGGGATCCCTCCACTTT. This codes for CASSPGGAGGSLHF.

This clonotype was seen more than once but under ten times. CDR3 region: CASSQDGWSAATQYF. For the CDR3, the DNA is TGCGCCAGCAGCCAAGACGGTTGGAGCGCGGCGACCCAGTACTTC. This chain uses TRBV4-3 with TRBJ2-5; no clear D. This CDR3 is 15 amino acids long. V gave up 0 bases and J gave up 7 bases, with 15 bases separating them. Germline CDR1 LGHNA, CDR2 YSLEER.

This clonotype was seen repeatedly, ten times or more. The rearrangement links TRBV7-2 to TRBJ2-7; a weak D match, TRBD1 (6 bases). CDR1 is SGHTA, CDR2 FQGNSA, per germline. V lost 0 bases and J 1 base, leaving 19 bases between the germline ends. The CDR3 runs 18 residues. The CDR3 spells CASSLAFSHRASSYEQYF. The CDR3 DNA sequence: TGTGCCAGCAGCTTAGCTTTTAGTCACAGGGCCTCATCCTACGAGCAGTACTTC.

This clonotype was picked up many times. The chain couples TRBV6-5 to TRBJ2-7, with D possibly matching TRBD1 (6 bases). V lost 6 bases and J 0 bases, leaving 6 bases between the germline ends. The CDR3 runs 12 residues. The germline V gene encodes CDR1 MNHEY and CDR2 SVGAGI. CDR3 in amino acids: CASRDSSYEQYF. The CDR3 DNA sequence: TGTGCCAGCAGGGACAGCTCCTACGAGCAGTACTTC.

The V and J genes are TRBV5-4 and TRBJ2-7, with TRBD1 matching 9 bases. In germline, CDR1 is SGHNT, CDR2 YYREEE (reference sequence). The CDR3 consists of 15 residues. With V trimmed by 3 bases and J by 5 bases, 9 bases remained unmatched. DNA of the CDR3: TGTGCCAGCAGCTCTCGACAGGGGGTATACGACGAGCAGTACTTC. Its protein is CASSSRQGVYDEQYF.

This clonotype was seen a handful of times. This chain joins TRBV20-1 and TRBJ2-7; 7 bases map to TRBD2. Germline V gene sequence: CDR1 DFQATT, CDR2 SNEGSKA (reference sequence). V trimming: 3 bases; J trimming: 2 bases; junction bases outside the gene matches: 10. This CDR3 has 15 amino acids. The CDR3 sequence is CSASHRSAGAYEQYF. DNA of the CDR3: TGCAGTGCTAGCCACCGGAGCGCGGGGGCCTACGAGCAGTACTTC.

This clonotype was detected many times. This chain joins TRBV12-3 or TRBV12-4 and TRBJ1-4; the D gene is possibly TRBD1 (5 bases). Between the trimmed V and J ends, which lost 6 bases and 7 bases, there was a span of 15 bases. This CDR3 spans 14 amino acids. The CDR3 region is CASRPGLRSEKLFF. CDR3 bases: TGTGCCAGCAGACCGGGACTCCGGAGTGAAAAACTGTTTTTT.

The CDR3 nucleotides are TGCAGTGCTAGAGTGGCGACCCAGTACTTC. It encodes CSARVATQYF. V and J are TRBV20-1 and TRBJ2-5; D is undetermined. V dropped 1 base and J dropped 7 bases, with 4 bases sitting between them. The length of the CDR3 is 10 residues. Looked up from germline, CDR1 is DFQATT and CDR2 is SNEGSKA (reference sequence).

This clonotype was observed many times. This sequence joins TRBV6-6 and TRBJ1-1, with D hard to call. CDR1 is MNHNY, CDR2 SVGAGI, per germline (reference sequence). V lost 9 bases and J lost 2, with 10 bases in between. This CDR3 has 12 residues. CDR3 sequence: CASIGDNTEAFF. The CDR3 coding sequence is TGTGCCAGTATCGGGGATAACACTGAAGCTTTCTTT.

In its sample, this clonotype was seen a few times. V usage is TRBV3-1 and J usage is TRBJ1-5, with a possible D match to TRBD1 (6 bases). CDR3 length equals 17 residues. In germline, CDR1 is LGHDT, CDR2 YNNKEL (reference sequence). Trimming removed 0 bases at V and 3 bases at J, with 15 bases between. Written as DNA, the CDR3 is TGTGCCAGCAGCCAAGAACCCCTGGCAGGGGTCAATCAGCCCCAGCATTTT. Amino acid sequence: CASSQEPLAGVNQPQHF. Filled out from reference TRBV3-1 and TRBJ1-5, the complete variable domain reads DTAVSQTPKYLVTQMGNDKSIKCEQNLGHDTMYWYKQDSKKFLKIMFSYNNKELIINETVPNRFSPKSPDKAHLNLHINSLELGDSAVYFCASSQEPLAGVNQPQHFGDGTRLSIL.

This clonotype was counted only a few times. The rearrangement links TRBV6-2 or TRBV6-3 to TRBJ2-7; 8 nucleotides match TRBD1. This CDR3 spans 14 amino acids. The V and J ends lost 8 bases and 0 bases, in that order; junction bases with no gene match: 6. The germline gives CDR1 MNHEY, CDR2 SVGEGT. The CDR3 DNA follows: TGTGCCAGCTCGGGACAGGCCATCTCCTACGAGCAGTACTTC. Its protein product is CASSGQAISYEQYF.

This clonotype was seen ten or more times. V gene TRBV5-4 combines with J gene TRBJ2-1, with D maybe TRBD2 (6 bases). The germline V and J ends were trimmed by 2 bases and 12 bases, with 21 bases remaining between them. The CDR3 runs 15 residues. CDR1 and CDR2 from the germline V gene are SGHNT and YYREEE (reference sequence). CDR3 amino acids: CASSFLGTEPPRQFF. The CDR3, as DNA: TGTGCCAGCAGCTTTTTGGGGACTGAGCCCCCAAGGCAGTTCTTC.

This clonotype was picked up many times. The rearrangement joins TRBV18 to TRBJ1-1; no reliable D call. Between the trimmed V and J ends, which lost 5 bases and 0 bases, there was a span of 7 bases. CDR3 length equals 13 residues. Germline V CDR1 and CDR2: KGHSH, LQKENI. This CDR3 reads CASSSKMNTEAFF. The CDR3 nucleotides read TGTGCCAGCTCAAGCAAGATGAACACTGAAGCTTTCTTT.

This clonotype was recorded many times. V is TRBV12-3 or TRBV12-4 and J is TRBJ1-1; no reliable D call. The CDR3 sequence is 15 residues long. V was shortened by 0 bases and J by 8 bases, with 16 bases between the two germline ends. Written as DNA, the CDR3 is TGTGCCAGCAGTTTAGCGAACAACCGGGCCAGCGAAGCTTTCTTT. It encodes CASSLANNRASEAFF.

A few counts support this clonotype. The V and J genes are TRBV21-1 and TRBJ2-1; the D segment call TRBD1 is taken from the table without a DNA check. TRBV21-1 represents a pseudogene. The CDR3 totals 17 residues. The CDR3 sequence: CASSKALPAGAHNEQFF. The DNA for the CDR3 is TGTGCCAGCAGCAAAGCGCTTCCAGCGGGGGCCCACAATGAGCAGTTCTTC.

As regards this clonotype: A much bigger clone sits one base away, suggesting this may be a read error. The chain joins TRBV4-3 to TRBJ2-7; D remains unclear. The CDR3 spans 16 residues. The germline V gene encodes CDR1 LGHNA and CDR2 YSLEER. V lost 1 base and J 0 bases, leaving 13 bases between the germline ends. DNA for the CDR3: TGCGCCAGCAGCCAAGGTGTAGGGTCAGGCTCCTACGAGCAGTACTTC. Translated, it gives CASSQGVGSGSYEQYF.

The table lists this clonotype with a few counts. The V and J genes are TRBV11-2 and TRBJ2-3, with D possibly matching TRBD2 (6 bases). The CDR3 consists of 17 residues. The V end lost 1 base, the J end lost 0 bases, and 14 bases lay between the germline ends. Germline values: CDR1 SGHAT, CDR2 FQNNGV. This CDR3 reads CASSLVLAPLSTDTQYF. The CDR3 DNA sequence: TGTGCCAGCAGCTTAGTACTAGCCCCTCTAAGCACAGATACGCAGTATTTT.

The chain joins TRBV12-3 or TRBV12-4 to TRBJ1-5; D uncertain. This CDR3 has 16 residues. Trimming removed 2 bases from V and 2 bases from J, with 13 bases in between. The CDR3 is CASSLSSGPGNQPQHF. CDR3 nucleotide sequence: TGTGCCAGCAGTTTATCGTCCGGGCCCGGCAATCAGCCCCAGCATTTT.

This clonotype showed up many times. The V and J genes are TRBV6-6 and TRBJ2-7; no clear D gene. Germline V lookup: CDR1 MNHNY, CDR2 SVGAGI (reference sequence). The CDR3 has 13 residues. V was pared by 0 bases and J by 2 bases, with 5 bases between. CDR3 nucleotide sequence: TGTGCCAGCAGTTACTCGTCACCCTACGAGCAGTACTTC. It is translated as CASSYSSPYEQYF.

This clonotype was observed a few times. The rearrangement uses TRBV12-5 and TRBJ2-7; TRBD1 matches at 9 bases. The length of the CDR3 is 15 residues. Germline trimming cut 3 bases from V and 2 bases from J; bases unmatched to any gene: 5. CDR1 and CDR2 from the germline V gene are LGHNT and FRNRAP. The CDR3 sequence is CASGFSGQGTYEQYF. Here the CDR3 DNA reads TGTGCTAGTGGTTTCTCGGGACAGGGAACCTACGAGCAGTACTTC.

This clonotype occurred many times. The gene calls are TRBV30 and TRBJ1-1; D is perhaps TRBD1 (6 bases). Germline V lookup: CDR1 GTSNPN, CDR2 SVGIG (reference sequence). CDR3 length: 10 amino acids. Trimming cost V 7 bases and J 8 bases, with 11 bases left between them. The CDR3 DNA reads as TGTGCCTTAAAACAGGGCGAAGCTTTCTTT. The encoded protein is CALKQGEAFF.